A single sample gave rise to the 8 T cell receptor beta chains below, sequenced in a study of beta chain features in type 1 diabetes. Study outcomes and limitations: Shortening of TCRB CDR3s, moderate but significant, appeared in all four CD4+ subsets of Type 1 diabetes patients.

Antigen specificity for these receptors is unknown. Reverse transcribing all isolated RNA meant expressed TCRB transcripts were sequenced. Produced via immunoSEQ multiplex PCR; TCRdb's table is partial and in-frame only. Here the sample spans around 340,000 clones, approximately 9.7% being singletons. Specimen: central memory CD4+ T cells from blood. All receptors derive from a man in his thirties or forties with type 1 diabetes.

V gene TRBV27 combines with J gene TRBJ1-1; D might be TRBD1 (5 bases). Germline CDR1 is MNHEY and CDR2 is SMNVEV (reference sequence). This CDR3 has 14 residues. V lost 3 bases and J lost 4, with 12 bases in between. The CDR3 here is CASSFQQGITEAFF. As DNA, the CDR3 is TGTGCCAGCAGTTTTCAGCAGGGTATCACTGAAGCTTTCTTT.

The genes are TRBV28 and TRBJ2-6; D unclear. The CDR3 runs 16 residues. Germline V gene sequence: CDR1 MDHEN, CDR2 SYDVKM. The ends were cut back, 2 bases at V and 4 bases at J, with 12 bases in the middle. The CDR3 region has the DNA TGTGCCAGCAGTTTAGGGCCGTTAGGGGGGGCCAACGTCCTGACTTTC. It encodes CASSLGPLGGANVLTF.

The J gene is TRBJ2-5, the V gene TRBV7-2, with a tentative D call TRBD2 (7 bases). The length of the CDR3 is 15 residues. Trimming took 5 bases from V and 5 from J, leaving 18 bases between them. The V gene's germline CDR1 is SGHTA and CDR2 FQGNSA. The CDR3 region has the DNA TGTGCCAGCAGCCCATGGGGGGGGCCGACCGAGACCCAGTACTTC. Protein sequence: CASSPWGGPTETQYF. Full variable domain (remainder filled in from reference TRBV7-2 and TRBJ2-5): GAGVSQSPSNKVTEKGKDVELRCDPISGHTALYWYRQSLGQGLEFLIYFQGNSAPDKSGLPSDRFSAERTGGSVSTLTIQRTQQEDSAVYLCASSPWGGPTETQYFGPGTRLLVL.

This clone was counted between two and nine times. CDR3 nucleotide sequence: TGTGCCAGCAGCTCTCTCCGGGGGACTAGCGGGGGCAAATCAGATACGCAGTATTTT. This encodes CASSSLRGTSGGKSDTQYF. V is TRBV11-2 and J is TRBJ2-3; 14 bases fit TRBD2. The CDR3 loop spans 19 amino acids. CDR1 is SGHAT, CDR2 FQNNGV, per germline. The ends lost 4 bases at V and 4 bases at J; junction bases unmatched: 13. Using reference TRBV11-2 and TRBJ2-3 for the parts outside the CDR3, the full variable domain is EAGVAQSPRYKIIEKRQSVAFWCNPISGHATLYWYQQILGQGPKLLIQFQNNGVVDDSQLPKDRFSAERLKGVDSTLKIQPAKLEDSAVYLCASSSLRGTSGGKSDTQYFGPGTRLTVL.

The V call is TRBV19, the J call TRBJ2-7; 10 bases agree with TRBD1. The CDR3 is 13 residues long. Germline V lookup: CDR1 LNHDA, CDR2 SQIVND (reference sequence). V shed 6 bases and J 5 bases; nucleotides not matched to a gene: 4. CDR3 nucleotides: TGTGCCAGTAGCAGACAGGGGGCCAACGAGCAGTACTTC. Its translation: CASSRQGANEQYF.

As regards this clone: The sample carries other DNA sequences with the same CDR3. CDR3 nucleotide sequence: TGTGCCAGCAGTTACTCAGGGGGGCCCACAGATACGCAGTATTTT. This codes for CASSYSGGPTDTQYF. The rearrangement links TRBV6-5 to TRBJ2-3; D could derive from TRBD1 or TRBD2 (6 bases each). This CDR3 spans 15 amino acids. Germline lookup yields CDR1 MNHEY and CDR2 SVGAGI. The V gene lost 0 bases and the J gene lost 2 bases, with 9 bases spanning the gap.

V is TRBV2 and J is TRBJ1-2; 7 bases are a match to TRBD1. The CDR3 sequence is 15 residues long. CDR1 SNHLY and CDR2 FYNNEI come from the germline V gene. Unmatched junction bases numbered 8, after V lost 6 bases and J lost 1 base. The CDR3 loop reads CASSRGGTDNYGYTF. CDR3 DNA sequence: TGTGCCAGCAGCCGAGGTGGGACAGATAACTATGGCTACACCTTC.

V and J are TRBV7-2 and TRBJ2-1; 9 bases agree with TRBD2. Unmatched junction bases numbered 9, after V lost 2 bases and J lost 7 bases. The CDR3 sequence is 16 residues long. Per the germline V gene, CDR1 is SGHTA and CDR2 is FQGNSA. CDR3 DNA sequence: TGTGCCAGCAGCTTAAATGCGGGGGGGTCTCGGAATGAGCAGTTCTTC. This translates into CASSLNAGGSRNEQFF.